Sequencing of this TCR beta chain was carried out in a study of blood T cell repertoires in COVID-19 (TCRdb year 2020). Background on the whole study: Samples covering the acute and convalescent phases of COVID-19 were provided by collaborators in the United States, Italy and Spain. The material from the prospective study consisted of cDNA or gDNA derived from T cells, B-cell-depleted T cells, or PBMCs. Subjects who had been exposed to COVID-19, were actively infected with it, or had recovered from it provided the deeply sampled blood TCRbeta repertoires that made up the dataset. Nearly every sample came with metadata listing a de-identified subject ID, COVID-19 status, age in years and sex. Where available, HLA class I and class II types were obtained from metadata supplied by the sample provider rather than from assay-based typing. A freely available public database, intended as a resource for researchers studying the immune response to SARS-CoV-2, is where the repertoires were released. The samples were drawn from the first 160 participants of the ongoing ImmuneRACE study and from roughly 1,300 subjects provided by 6 global collaborators.

The collaborating institutions used their own protocols to collect whole blood in K2EDTA tubes. Collaborator samples were shipped for TCRbeta analysis as frozen whole blood, isolated PBMCs, or DNA extracted from either sample type. The immunoSEQ Assay, a bias-controlled multiplex PCR, was used to amplify TCRbeta CDR3 regions from genomic DNA. The authors' analysis ran thus. The number of nucleated cells in each sample was estimated by amplification of reference gene primers within the assay. Sequence reads were collapsed and filtered to measure the absolute abundance of every unique TCRbeta CDR3 rearrangement. Productive Simpson clonality was computed per sample as the square root of Simpson's diversity index over productive rearrangements. In TCRdb, the immuneACCESS table is reduced to in-frame sequences with V and J assigned. These tables do not hold every clone; where another copy was compared, an unresolved V gene accounts for under half, and the others remain unexplained. V, J and clone size are those of that table, while D and trimming were read from the DNA. For this sample the table gives under 200,000 clones, of which around nine tenths were detected only once. The ten most abundant clones make up roughly 3.6% of the sample.

Details on this clone: No antigen is known for it. No much larger clone is present one base from it, and per-base qualities are unavailable.

Between the V and J ends, shortened by 6 bases and 2 bases respectively, the junction contains 8 bases. CDR1 is given as LGHNT and CDR2 as FRNRAP, both from the germline V gene. The CDR3 numbers 13 residues from cysteine through phenylalanine. Only the CDR3 region is kept as DNA, spanning 39 bases read in frame from base 1. On the study overall, not on this receptor specifically: The quantity of clinical and demographic metadata differed by source and by participant and was supplied without curation.

The TCR comes from a man aged 18-30 years with active or convalescent COVID-19. The V and J segments used are TRBV12-5 and TRBJ2-1, with no confidently assigned D gene. Sequencing input: peripheral blood. The DNA sequence reads TGTGCTAGTGGGAGGTATCCCTACAATGAGCAGTTCTTC. The resulting protein is CASGRYPYNEQFF. The full variable domain, completed from the reference TRBV12-5 and TRBJ2-1 proteins outside the CDR3, reads DARVTQTPRHKVTEMGQEVTMRCQPILGHNTVFWYRQTMMQGLELLAYFRNRAPLDDSGMPKDRFSAEMPDATLATLKIQPSEPRDSAVYFCASGRYPYNEQFFGPGTRLTVL.